Listed below are T cell receptor beta chains from one sample, sequenced in a study of T cells expressing NK-cell markers. TCRdb derives one entry per CDR3 protein from the 5' RACE reads, leaving out DNA. The sample table sets out about half a million distinct CDR3 sequences. Sequenced input: blood T cells: a sorted CD56 or NKG2C T cell subset, CD4+ or CD8+ T cells, or bulk PBMC T cells (not recorded which). The receptor set was obtained from a woman aged 50 to 60 in good health. Each CDR3 is given with its conserved first and last residue.

>TRBJ2-1|TRBV2
CASMVGSGRANEQFF
>TRBJ2-3|TRBV10-3
CATRAAGAKTDTQYF
>TRBJ1-3|TRBV24-1
CATSVGGPSGNTIYF
>TRBJ2-7|TRBV5-1
CASSLASGRLEQYF
>TRBJ2-3|TRBV6-6
CASSYSRGKADTQYF
>TRBJ2-3|TRBV29-1
CSVSWGQGALNTQYF
>TRBJ2-1|TRBV10-3
CAIAGGPDEQFF
>TRBJ1-1|TRBV2
CASSPGQGVVNTEAFF
>TRBJ2-5|TRBV10-3
CAIKGQSETQYF
>TRBJ2-5|TRBV2
CATLGLAGGETQYF
>TRBJ1-2|TRBV27
CASSLGVFYGYTF
>TRBJ1-1|TRBV20-1
CSAEREIGEAFF
>TRBJ2-7|TRBV20-1
CSATGLAGVYEQYF
>TRBJ2-2|TRBV3-1
CASSQLLANSGELFF
>TRBJ2-7|TRBV27
CASSAGGLVNYEQYF
>TRBJ2-3|TRBV7-3
CASSPTGGYTDTQYF
>TRBJ2-7|TRBV7-9
CASSLVAGGPREQYF
>TRBJ1-3|TRBV12-3/TRBV12-4
CASSLVQGGGNTIYF
>TRBJ2-3|TRBV7-8
CASAAGGRFSRVTDTQYF
>TRBJ2-3|TRBV14
CASSQDRMHTQYF
>TRBJ1-1|TRBV29-1
CSVAGRLNTEAFF
>TRBJ2-7|TRBV29-1
CSVEFHSYEQYF
>TRBJ1-1|TRBV2
CASSTSPGAEAFF
>TRBJ2-7|TRBV5-5
CASSIRDRGVGEQYF
>TRBJ2-2|TRBV12-3/TRBV12-4
CASSAQGFGELFF
>TRBJ2-6|TRBV12-3/TRBV12-4
CASSASGASGANVLTF
>TRBJ2-1|TRBV9
CASTRTRVGEQFF
>TRBJ2-3|TRBV6-5
CASGRRADTQYF
>TRBJ1-5|TRBV18
CASSLGRNNQPQHF
>TRBJ2-1|TRBV29-1
CSAIAGRGHNEQFF
>TRBJ2-1|TRBV20-1
CSVTQPWDRPYNEQFF
>TRBJ2-3|TRBV20-1
CSASGLLAGVSTQYF
>TRBJ2-3|TRBV7-9
CASIDSGSKTDTQYF